The entry below gives a single T cell receptor (beta chain) sequence along with its context. Produced via immunoSEQ multiplex PCR; TCRdb's table is partial and in-frame only. The data contain some 200,000 clones, around 94% of them seen just once; the ten biggest clones take up around 0.8%. These data come from a study of blood T cell repertoires in COVID-19. Study overall: The United States, Italy and Spain provided the acute and convalescent COVID-19 samples.

CDR1 is SNHLY, CDR2 FYNNEI, per germline. There are 14 residues in the CDR3. V lost 2 bases and J 7 bases, leaving 9 bases between the germline ends. Sequenced material: peripheral blood. The rearrangement links TRBV2 to TRBJ1-6, with TRBD1 as a possible D gene (5 bases). This TCR was sampled from a man aged 25 to 40 with COVID-19, enrolled during active disease. DNA of the CDR3: TGTGCCAGCAGTGAACAGGGCTGGAATTCACCCCTCCACTTT. Translating it yields CASSEQGWNSPLHF.